The 7 T cell receptor beta chains presented below share a single source sample, sequenced in a study of shared T cell receptors in the human thymus. TCRdb's copy holds only in-frame clones and misses some; the assay was immunoSEQ multiplex PCR. The sample records hundreds of thousands of clones, around 87% being singletons. The data were also submitted as part of a second study, on human thymus T cells.

Sequencing was carried out using thymocytes. The receptors were sampled from a boy younger than two with a congenital heart defect.

This chain uses TRBV14 with TRBJ2-1, with TRBD1 matching 9 bases. V gave up 0 bases and J gave up 6 bases; unmatched junction bases: 3. Germline CDR1 reads SGHDN; CDR2 reads FVKESK. The CDR3 covers 15 residues. CDR3: CASSQDGTGTNEQFF. DNA of the CDR3: TGTGCCAGCAGCCAAGACGGGACAGGGACCAATGAGCAGTTCTTC.

This chain joins TRBV25-1 and TRBJ1-3, with no clear D. Germline V gene lookup returns CDR1 MGHDK and CDR2 SYGVNS. CDR3 length: 15 amino acids. Between the trimmed V and J ends, which lost 2 bases and 2 bases, there was a span of 10 bases. CDR3 loop: CASSEDNQTGNTIYF. The CDR3, as DNA: TGTGCCAGCAGTGAAGACAATCAGACTGGAAACACCATATATTTT.

V and J are TRBV7-9 and TRBJ1-2; 11 bases are a match to TRBD1. This CDR3 is built from 14 residues. CDR1 is SEHNR and CDR2 is FQNEAQ in the germline V gene (reference sequence). Trimming removed 5 bases from V and 8 bases from J; junction bases left unmatched: 7. The CDR3 is CASSIRDRGEGYTF. DNA for the CDR3: TGTGCCAGCAGCATCCGGGACAGGGGGGAAGGCTACACCTTC.

The chain combines TRBV6-1 with TRBJ2-2; perhaps TRBD2 as D (6 bases). Germline values: CDR1 MNHNS, CDR2 SASEGT. This CDR3 has 12 amino acids. The germline V and J ends were trimmed by 7 bases and 5 bases, with 8 bases remaining between them. This CDR3 is CASNLATGELFF. The DNA of the CDR3 is TGTGCCAGCAATCTAGCGACCGGGGAGCTGTTTTTT.

This clone was seen just once. The chain has TRBV11-2 and TRBJ1-1, with D perhaps TRBD1 (6 bases). This CDR3 spans 18 amino acids. V lost 5 bases, J lost 5 bases, and 27 bases lay in between. Per germline, CDR1 SGHAT and CDR2 FQNNGV. This CDR3 is CASSRQDLVPLLRTEAFF. The CDR3 DNA reads TGTGCCAGCAGCCGACAGGATTTAGTCCCCCTGTTGAGGACTGAAGCTTTCTTT.

This chain links TRBV6-5 with TRBJ2-7; TRBD2 matches at 9 bases. From germline, CDR1 is MNHEY and CDR2 SVGAGI. The V segment lost 0 bases and the J segment 4 bases; nucleotides outside the gene matches: 4. The CDR3 has 15 amino acids. The CDR3 DNA reads TGTGCCAGCAGTTACTCCGGGCTAGCGGGGTACGAGCAGTACTTC. Translation: CASSYSGLAGYEQYF.

J is TRBJ1-6 and V is TRBV13; TRBD1 matches at 7 bases. CDR1 is PRHDT, CDR2 FYEKMQ, per germline (reference sequence). There are 15 residues in the CDR3. V was pared by 5 bases and J by 7 bases, with 8 bases of the junction left unmatched. The CDR3 nucleotides read TGTGCCAGCAGCCTTAGCGACAGGGTCAATTCACCCCTCCACTTT. It encodes CASSLSDRVNSPLHF.